These T cell receptor beta chains were read from a single sample in a study of blood T cell repertoires in COVID-19. TCRdb's copy holds only in-frame clones and misses some; the assay was immunoSEQ multiplex PCR. Counted here are approximately 70,000 clones, around nine tenths occurring once; the ten biggest clones make up 13%. The sample comprised peripheral blood. Every receptor here comes from a woman aged 55-69 years with acute or convalescent COVID-19. CDR3s include the opening cysteine and the closing phenylalanine or tryptophan. A D gene is named only where the DNA matches it firmly. Clone sizes are given selectively: once, few, many, or a class where the clone is expanded.

TRBJ1-2 TRBV15 . 13 . TGTGCCACCAGCAGCGGTCAGGGGAATGGCTACACCTTC CATSSGQGNGYTF
TRBJ2-5 TRBV4-2 few 16 TRBD2 TGTGCCAGCAGCCAAGTTCGTCTAGCGGGGCAAGAGACCCAGTACTTC CASSQVRLAGQETQYF
TRBJ1-5 TRBV6-5 . 15 . TGTGCCAGCAGTTACTCGCTTAGGGAGGGCCAGCCCCAGCATTTT CASSYSLREGQPQHF
TRBJ1-2 TRBV6-5 . 13 TRBD1 TGTGCCAGCCAGGACAGGGATAACTATGGCTACACCTTC CASQDRDNYGYTF
TRBJ2-5 TRBV6-5 . 15 TRBD2 TGTGCCAGCAGTTCTACGGGGGGAGGTCAGGAGACCCAGTACTTC CASSSTGGGQETQYF
TRBJ2-5 TRBV19 . 13 TRBD1 TGTGCCAGTAGTGGGACAGGGCAAGAGACCCAGTACTTC CASSGTGQETQYF
TRBJ2-7 TRBV6-2/TRBV6-3 . 16 TRBD2 TGTGCCAGCAGTTACTCCCCTACCGGACTAGCTGGCGAGCAGTACTTC CASSYSPTGLAGEQYF
TRBJ2-7 TRBV2 . 13 TRBD2 TGTGCCAGCAGGGCGGGGGGCAGCTACGAGCAGTACTTC CASRAGGSYEQYF
TRBJ2-7 TRBV7-9 . 14 . TGTGCCAGCAGCTTAGGGCTAGCAACTTACGAGCAGTACTTC CASSLGLATYEQYF
TRBJ2-1 TRBV4-1 . 13 . TGCGCCAGCAGCCCGATCGAGGGGGTTGAGCAGTTCTTC CASSPIEGVEQFF
TRBJ2-2 TRBV2 few 13 . TGTGCCAGCAGTCTTGACGGGATTGGGGAGCTGTTTTTT CASSLDGIGELFF
TRBJ1-6 TRBV5-4 . 15 TRBD1 TGTGCCAGCAGCCGGGACAGCTCCTATAATTCACCCCTCCACTTT CASSRDSSYNSPLHF
TRBJ2-1 TRBV2 once 15 TRBD2 TGTGCCAGGGGACTAGCGGGGGGGCCGTCGGATGAGCAGTTCTTC CARGLAGGPSDEQFF
TRBJ1-4 TRBV5-4 few 15 TRBD1 TGTGCCAGCAGCTTGGCACGGGGGACAGTCGAAAAACTGTTTTTT CASSLARGTVEKLFF
TRBJ1-2 TRBV19 . 13 TRBD1 TGTGCCAGTAGTTGGACAGGGGGTGATGGCTACACCTTC CASSWTGGDGYTF
TRBJ2-1 TRBV9 . 13 . TGTGCCAGCAGCGTAACAGGTATCAATGAGCAGTTCTTC CASSVTGINEQFF
TRBJ1-2 TRBV3-1/TRBV3-2 . 13 TRBD1 TGTGCCAGCAGCCGGACAGGGGCCTATGGCTACACCTTC CASSRTGAYGYTF